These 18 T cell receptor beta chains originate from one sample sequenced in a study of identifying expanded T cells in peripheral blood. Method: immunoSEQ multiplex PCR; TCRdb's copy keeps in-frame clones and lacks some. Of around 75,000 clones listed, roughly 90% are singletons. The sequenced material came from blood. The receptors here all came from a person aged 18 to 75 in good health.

The CDR3 loop is CVPSTVATSSYNEQFF. In DNA, the CDR3 is TGTGTCCCCAGTACGGTAGCGACCAGCTCCTACAATGAGCAGTTCTTC. The chain recombines TRBV7-9 with TRBJ2-1, with D possibly TRBD2 on 5 matching bases. The germline V gene has CDR1 SEHNR and CDR2 FQNEAQ (reference sequence). The CDR3 length is 16 residues.

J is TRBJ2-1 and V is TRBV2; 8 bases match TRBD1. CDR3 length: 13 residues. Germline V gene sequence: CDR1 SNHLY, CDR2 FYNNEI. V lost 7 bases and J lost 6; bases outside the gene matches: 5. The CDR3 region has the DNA TGTGCCAGCAACGACAGGGGTCCCAATGAGCAGTTCTTC. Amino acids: CASNDRGPNEQFF.

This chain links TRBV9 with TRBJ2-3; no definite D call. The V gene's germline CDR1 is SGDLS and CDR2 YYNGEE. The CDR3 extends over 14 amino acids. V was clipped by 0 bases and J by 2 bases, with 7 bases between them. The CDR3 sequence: CASSVDGYTDTQYF. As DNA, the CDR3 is TGTGCCAGCAGCGTAGATGGGTACACAGATACGCAGTATTTT. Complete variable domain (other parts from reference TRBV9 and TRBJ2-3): DSGVTQTPKHLITATGQRVTLRCSPRSGDLSVYWYQQSLDQGLQFLIQYYNGEERAKGNILERFSAQQFPDLHSELNLSSLELGDSALYFCASSVDGYTDTQYFGPGTRLTVL.

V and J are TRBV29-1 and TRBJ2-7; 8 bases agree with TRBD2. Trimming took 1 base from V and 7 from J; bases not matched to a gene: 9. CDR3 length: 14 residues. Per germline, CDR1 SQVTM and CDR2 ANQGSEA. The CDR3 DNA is TGCAGCGTTGAAGCGCGGGGGGCGATCGGGGAGCAGTACTTC. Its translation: CSVEARGAIGEQYF.

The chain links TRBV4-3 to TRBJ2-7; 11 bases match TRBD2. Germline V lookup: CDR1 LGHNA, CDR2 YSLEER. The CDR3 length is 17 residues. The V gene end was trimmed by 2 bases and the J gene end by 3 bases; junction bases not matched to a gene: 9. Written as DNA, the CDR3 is TGCGCCAGCAGCCAAACGACTAGCGGGGAGTTCAGCTACGAGCAGTACTTC. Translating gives CASSQTTSGEFSYEQYF.

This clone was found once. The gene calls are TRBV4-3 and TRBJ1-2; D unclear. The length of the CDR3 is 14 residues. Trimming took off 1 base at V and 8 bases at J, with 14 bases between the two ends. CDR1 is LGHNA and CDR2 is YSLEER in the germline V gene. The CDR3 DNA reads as TGCGCCAGCAGCCAAGGTCGGGAGCCGACGGGCTACACCTTC. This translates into CASSQGREPTGYTF.

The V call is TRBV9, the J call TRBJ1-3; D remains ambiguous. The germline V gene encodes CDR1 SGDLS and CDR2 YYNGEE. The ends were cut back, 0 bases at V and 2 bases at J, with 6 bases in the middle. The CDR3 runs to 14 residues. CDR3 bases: TGTGCCAGCAGCGTAGATGACCCTGGAAACACCATATATTTT. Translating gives CASSVDDPGNTIYF.

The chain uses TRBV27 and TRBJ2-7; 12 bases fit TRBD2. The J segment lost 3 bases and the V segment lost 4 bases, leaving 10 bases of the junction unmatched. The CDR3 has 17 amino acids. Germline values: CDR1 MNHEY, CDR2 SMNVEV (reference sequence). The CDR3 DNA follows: TGTGCCAGCAGTTCGATGACTAGCGGGAGCAGGAACTACGAGCAGTACTTC. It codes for CASSSMTSGSRNYEQYF.

The DNA for the CDR3 is TGTGCCAGCAGTCCTTACTCTCTTCTGCAGGGAGACCCTTATTATAGCGCGAACACCGGGGAGCTGTTTTTT. This gives the protein CASSPYSLLQGDPYYSANTGELFF. This sequence joins TRBV28 and TRBJ2-2; D is possibly TRBD1 or TRBD2 (5 bases each). Germline-derived CDR1 and CDR2 are MDHEN and SYDVKM. V gave up 5 bases and J gave up 0 bases, with 37 bases separating them. The CDR3 is 24 residues long.

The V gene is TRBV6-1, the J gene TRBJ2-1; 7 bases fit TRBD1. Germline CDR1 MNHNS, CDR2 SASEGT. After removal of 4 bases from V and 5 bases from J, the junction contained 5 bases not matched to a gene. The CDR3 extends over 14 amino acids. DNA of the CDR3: TGTGCCAGCAGTGCGTCGGGACAGAACAATGAGCAGTTCTTC. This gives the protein CASSASGQNNEQFF.

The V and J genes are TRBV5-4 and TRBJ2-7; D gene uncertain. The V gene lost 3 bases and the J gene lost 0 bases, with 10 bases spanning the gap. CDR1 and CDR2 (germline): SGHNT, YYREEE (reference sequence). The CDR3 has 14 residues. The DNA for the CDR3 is TGTGCCAGCAGCTGGAGCCCGGACTCCTACGAGCAGTACTTC. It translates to CASSWSPDSYEQYF.

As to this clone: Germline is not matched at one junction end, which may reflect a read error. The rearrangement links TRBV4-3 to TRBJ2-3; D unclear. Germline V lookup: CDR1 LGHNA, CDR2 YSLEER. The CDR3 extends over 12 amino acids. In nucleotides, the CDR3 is TGCGCCAGCAGCCAAGATAGTACTCCGAAGGTTTTT. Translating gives CASSQDSTPKVF.

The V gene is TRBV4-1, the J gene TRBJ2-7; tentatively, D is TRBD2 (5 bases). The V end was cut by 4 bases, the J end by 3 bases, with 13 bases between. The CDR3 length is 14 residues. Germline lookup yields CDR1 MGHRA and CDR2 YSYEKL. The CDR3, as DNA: TGCGCCAGCAGCCTCACTACCCGGGGCTACGAGCAGTACTTC. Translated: CASSLTTRGYEQYF.

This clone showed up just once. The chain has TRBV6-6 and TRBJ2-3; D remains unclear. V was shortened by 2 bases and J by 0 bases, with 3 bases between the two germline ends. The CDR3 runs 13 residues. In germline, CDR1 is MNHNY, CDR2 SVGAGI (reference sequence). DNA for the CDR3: TGTGCCAGCAGTTACCCTAGCACAGATACGCAGTATTTT. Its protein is CASSYPSTDTQYF.

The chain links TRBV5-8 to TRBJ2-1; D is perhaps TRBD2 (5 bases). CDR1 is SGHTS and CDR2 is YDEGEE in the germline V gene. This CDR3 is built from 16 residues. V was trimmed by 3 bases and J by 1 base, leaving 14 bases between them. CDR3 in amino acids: CASSSGMAASYNEQFF. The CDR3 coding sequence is TGTGCCAGCAGCTCCGGGATGGCGGCGTCCTACAATGAGCAGTTCTTC.

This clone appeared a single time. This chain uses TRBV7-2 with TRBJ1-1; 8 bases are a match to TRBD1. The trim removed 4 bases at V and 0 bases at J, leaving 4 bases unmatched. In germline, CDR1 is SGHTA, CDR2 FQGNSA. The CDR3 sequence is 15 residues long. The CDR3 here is CASSSQGGMNTEAFF. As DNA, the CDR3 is TGTGCCAGCAGCTCACAGGGGGGGATGAACACTGAAGCTTTCTTT.

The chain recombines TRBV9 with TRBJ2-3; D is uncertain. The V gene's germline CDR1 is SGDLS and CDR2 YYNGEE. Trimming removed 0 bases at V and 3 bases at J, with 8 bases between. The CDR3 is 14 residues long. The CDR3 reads CASSVGRPTDTQYF. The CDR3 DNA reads TGTGCCAGCAGCGTAGGGCGCCCGACAGATACGCAGTATTTT.

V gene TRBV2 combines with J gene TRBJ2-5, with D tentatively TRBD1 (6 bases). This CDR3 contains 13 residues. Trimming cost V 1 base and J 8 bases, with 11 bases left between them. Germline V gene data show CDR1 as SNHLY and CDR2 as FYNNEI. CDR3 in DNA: TGTGCCAGCAGTGAAGGGCAGGGGAGCACCCAGTACTTC. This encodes CASSEGQGSTQYF.